In this sample, the clone carrying this TCR beta chain turned up a few times. Its antigen is undetermined. Amplification of TCR beta CDR3 regions was performed using RNA transcripts as template. The primer set for the first-round RT-PCR of the TCR CDR3 was HTBI. Each CDR3 protein gets one entry after TCRdb re-called the multiplex PCR reads with MiXCR. Among about 740,000 distinct CDR3 sequences, around 15% were seen once, and the ten largest hold around 9.6%. The CDR3 covers 14 residues. Germline V gives CDR1 DFQATT, CDR2 SNEGSKA (reference sequence). Trimming shortened V by 0 bases and J by 5 bases, and 13 bases separated the two germline ends. The data originate from a study of T cells in Graves' hyperthyroidism and ophthalmopathy. Study-level results: Model-based prediction identified ophthalmopathy a median about 7 months prior to its onset.

The TCR comes from a woman between 18 and 29 years old with Graves' hyperthyroidism. The rearrangement joins TRBV20-1 to TRBJ2-5; perhaps TRBD2 as D (6 bases). The sequencing input was blood. The CDR3 nucleotides read TGCAGTGCTAGAGAGTCGGCGGGGAGGGAGACCCAGTACTTC. This gives the protein CSARESAGRETQYF.